Listed below are T cell receptor beta chains from one sample, sequenced in a study of T-cell reconstitution after alpha-beta-depleted transplantation in children. TCRdb used MiXCR to reprocess the PCR reads, holding one entry per CDR3 protein. Of about 200,000 distinct CDR3 sequences in the sample, around 7% were seen once. The sample here was PBMCs, taken before TCRalphabeta/CD19-depleted stem cell transplant. Receptors were obtained from a boy aged 2 to 9 with acute lymphoblastic leukemia, due to receive a stem cell transplant. Each CDR3 is given with its conserved first and last residue.

v_call	cdr3_aa
TRBV20-1	CCARDSSGRASGELFF
TRBV6-5	CASSYSLAGRWNIQYF
TRBV18	CASSPTFGTGPYGYTF
TRBV4-2	CASSPTGTAATGELFF
TRBV6-2/TRBV6-3	CASSRPSYTGEQFF
TRBV28	CGVYGSGRSSSYEQYF
TRBV20-1	CSARDLTGEDGTQYF
TRBV29-1	CSVVWWENTGELFF
TRBV12-3/TRBV12-4	CASSRRLAGVTDTQYF
TRBV11-2	CASSLAALGNEQFF
TRBV20-1	CSANRRRGGTDTQYF
TRBV3-1	CANSQDLGGIVDEKLFF
TRBV12-3/TRBV12-4	CASSSIAGKGSPEQFF
TRBV7-8	CASSPRDAGGTEAFF